The 8 T cell receptor beta chains reported below all come from one sample, sequenced in a study of blood T cells in healthy people across ages. Alongside a J-beta primer mix, a sample-barcoded 5' primer served in a second PCR lasting about 7 to 11 cycles. Via MiXCR, TCRdb re-called the 5' RACE reads, giving one row per CDR3 protein. The sample consists of hundreds of thousands of distinct CDR3 sequences, roughly 25% of them appearing once. The data also belong to a second study, concerning T cells of mothers and their children.

Sequencing was done on a sample of blood. These receptors originate from a boy aged 10-17 years in good health.

This clonotype was seen a few times. The V and J genes are TRBV29-1 and TRBJ2-7; D is unclear. In germline, CDR1 is SQVTM, CDR2 ANQGSEA. V was pared by 6 bases and J by 7 bases, with 13 bases between. The CDR3 length is 11 residues. This CDR3 reads CSVTDLGEQYF. The CDR3 DNA follows: TGCAGCGTGACGGACCTTGGGGAGCAGTACTTC.

This clonotype has a handful of counts. J is TRBJ1-3 and V is TRBV12-3 or TRBV12-4; 7 bases fit TRBD1. CDR3 length equals 14 residues. V trimming: 6 bases; J trimming: 2 bases; junction bases outside the gene matches: 4. CDR3 DNA: TGTGCCAGCAGCCCGACAGGGCCTGGAAACACCATATATTTT. It translates to CASSPTGPGNTIYF.

This clonotype showed up just a few times. The CDR3 loop reads CASSQRTSGGTYEQYF. CDR3 DNA sequence: TGTGCCAGCAGCCAGCGAACTAGCGGGGGGACCTACGAGCAGTACTTC. The rearrangement joins TRBV3-1 to TRBJ2-7, with 12 bases matching TRBD2. Germline V gene sequence: CDR1 LGHDT, CDR2 YNNKEL (reference sequence). V was pared by 3 bases and J by 2 bases, with 5 bases of the junction left unmatched. This CDR3 contains 16 residues.

This clonotype was seen more than once but under ten times. The chain is built from TRBV9 and TRBJ2-7; TRBD1 matches 7 bases. Germline CDR1 reads SGDLS; CDR2 reads YYNGEE. CDR3 length: 14 amino acids. With V trimmed by 4 bases and J by 2 bases, 6 bases remained unmatched. The CDR3: CASSPWDSAYEQYF. Here the CDR3 DNA reads TGTGCCAGCAGCCCCTGGGACAGTGCCTACGAGCAGTACTTC.

In its sample, this clonotype was seen a few times. The chain joins TRBV12-3 or TRBV12-4 to TRBJ1-1; the match to TRBD1 covers 8 bases. CDR3 size: 16 residues. Unmatched junction bases numbered 9, after V lost 5 bases and J lost 1 base. CDR3 amino acids: CASSPQGALRNTEAFF. The CDR3 coding sequence is TGTGCCAGCAGTCCGCAGGGGGCCCTAAGGAACACTGAAGCTTTCTTT.

The table lists this clonotype with a few counts. The rearrangement uses TRBV28 and TRBJ2-5; 7 nucleotides agree with TRBD1. The J call may be wrong; the DNA end is better matched by TRBJ2-7. Germline CDR1 and CDR2: MDHEN and SYDVKM. The CDR3 totals 15 residues. The CDR3 here is CASSLTGKGSYEQYF. DNA of the CDR3: TGTGCCAGCAGTTTGACAGGGAAGGGATCCTACGAGCAGTACTTC.

V is TRBV20-1 and J is TRBJ2-1; D may correspond to TRBD1 or TRBD2 (5 bases each). Per germline, CDR1 DFQATT and CDR2 SNEGSKA (reference sequence). The V end was cut by 5 bases, the J end by 9 bases, with 23 bases between. The CDR3 loop spans 15 amino acids. CDR3 in DNA: TGCAGTGCTTTTTCCTCCGGGACCCTTAACGTTGAGCAGTTCTTC. Its translation: CSAFSSGTLNVEQFF.

The chain couples TRBV28 to TRBJ1-1; D is perhaps TRBD1 (5 bases). Germline V CDR1 and CDR2: MDHEN, SYDVKM. This CDR3 is built from 15 residues. V lost 7 bases to trimming and J lost 1 base, with 16 bases between them. The CDR3 region has the DNA TGTGCCAGCACCACCGTGGGGCGATGGAACACTGAAGCTTTCTTT. Its protein product is CASTTVGRWNTEAFF.